Below, 9 T cell receptor beta chains from the same sample are listed, as sequenced in a study of CD8 T cells in ankylosing spondylitis. Findings of the study overall: Roughly 8 highly homologous variants made up a TCR beta motif that seemed to typify ankylosing spondylitis blood.

A single record per CDR3 protein comes from TCRdb applying MiXCR to the 5' RACE reads. This sample carries about 500,000 distinct CDR3 sequences, about 13% of them seen once, and the ten largest clones take 6.8%. No antigens are known for them. Sample: blood, either unsorted or a sorted T cell fraction (not recorded which). Every receptor here comes from a male donor with ankylosing spondylitis.

The chain is built from TRBV3-1 and TRBJ2-1; 12 bases align to TRBD2. Germline CDR1 reads LGHDT; CDR2 reads YNNKEL (reference sequence). J was trimmed by 6 bases and V by 1 base; bases with no gene match: 7. The CDR3 runs 17 residues. The CDR3 spells CASSQVVPSGRVNEQFF. The DNA for the CDR3 is TGTGCCAGCAGCCAAGTGGTCCCTAGCGGGAGGGTCAATGAGCAGTTCTTC.

The rearrangement links TRBV7-2 to TRBJ1-2; TRBD1 is a possible D gene (5 bases). CDR3 length equals 15 residues. The germline V gene has CDR1 SGHTA and CDR2 FQGNSA. The ends were cut back, 5 bases at V and 0 bases at J, with 13 bases in the middle. For the CDR3, the DNA is TGTGCCAGCAGCGCGAAGGACAAGACTAACTATGGCTACACCTTC. It is translated as CASSAKDKTNYGYTF.

The V gene is TRBV29-1, the J gene TRBJ2-7; TRBD2 matches 7 bases. V shed 5 bases, J shed 2 bases, and the junction held 6 bases outside the gene matches. Germline loops: CDR1 SQVTM, CDR2 ANQGSEA. The CDR3 has 13 amino acids. The CDR3 sequence: CSVRWGGAYEQYF. DNA for the CDR3: TGCAGCGTTCGGTGGGGGGGGGCCTACGAGCAGTACTTC.

This rearrangement joins TRBV20-1 to TRBJ2-2; D ambiguous. The germline V and J ends were trimmed by 0 bases and 0 bases, with 8 bases remaining between them. Germline assignment: CDR1 DFQATT and CDR2 SNEGSKA (reference sequence). CDR3 length equals 15 residues. The CDR3 reads CSAREGTANTGELFF. CDR3 bases: TGCAGTGCTAGAGAAGGAACCGCGAACACCGGGGAGCTGTTTTTT.

This clonotype turned up a few times. The chain employs TRBV7-2 and TRBJ1-5, with D possibly matching TRBD1 (6 bases). The CDR3 runs 14 residues. Germline CDR1 and CDR2: SGHTA and FQGNSA. Trimming left V 5 bases short and J 6 bases short, with 14 bases between. CDR3 amino acids: CASSHAGGGQPQHF. In nucleotides, the CDR3 is TGTGCCAGCAGCCATGCGGGGGGCGGTCAGCCCCAGCATTTT.

The CDR3: CASSLDLWWEYGYTF. As DNA, the CDR3 is TGCGCCAGCAGCTTGGACTTATGGTGGGAATATGGCTACACCTTC. This chain uses TRBV5-1 with TRBJ1-2; D is uncertain. The V end lost 0 bases, the J end lost 5 bases, and 14 bases lay between the germline ends. The CDR3 length is 15 residues. Germline CDR1 SGHRS, CDR2 YFSETQ. Filled out from reference TRBV5-1 and TRBJ1-2, the complete variable domain reads KAGVTQTPRYLIKTRGQQVTLSCSPISGHRSVSWYQQTPGQGLQFLFEYFSETQRNKGNFPGRFSGRQFSNSRSEMNVSTLELGDSALYLCASSLDLWWEYGYTFGSGTRLTVV.

The sample holds a few counts of this clonotype. The V call is TRBV7-9, the J call TRBJ2-5; 10 nucleotides line up with TRBD2. The CDR3 loop spans 13 amino acids. From germline, CDR1 is SEHNR and CDR2 FQNEAQ (reference sequence). Trimming cost V 7 bases and J 5 bases; bases outside gene matches: 4. The CDR3 sequence: CASTSGRWETQYF. The CDR3, as DNA: TGTGCCAGCACTAGCGGGAGATGGGAGACCCAGTACTTC. The variable domain in full, with the rest retrieved from reference TRBV7-9 and TRBJ2-5, is DTGVSQNPRHKITKRGQNVTFRCDPISEHNRLYWYRQTLGQGPEFLTYFQNEAQLEKSRLLSDRFSAERPKGSFSTLEIQRTEQGDSAMYLCASTSGRWETQYFGPGTRLLVL.

This clonotype appeared a few times. This rearrangement joins TRBV7-8 to TRBJ2-4, with D maybe TRBD2 (5 bases). The V gene lost 10 bases and the J gene lost 3 bases, with 13 bases spanning the gap. CDR3 length: 13 residues. Germline-derived CDR1 and CDR2 are SGHVS and FQNEAQ. CDR3 residues: CATSDRGKNIQYF. The CDR3 bases are TGTGCCACCTCCGACCGGGGCAAAAACATTCAGTACTTC. Combining the CDR3 with reference TRBV7-8 and TRBJ2-4 gives the whole variable domain GAGVSQSPRYKVAKRGQDVALRCDPISGHVSLFWYQQALGQGPEFLTYFQNEAQLDKSGLPSDRFFAERPEGSVSTLKIQRTQQEDSAVYLCATSDRGKNIQYFGAGTRLSVL.

This clonotype has ten or more counts. The V call is TRBV7-2, the J call TRBJ2-7; 8 bases agree with TRBD1. Germline CDR1 and CDR2: SGHTA and FQGNSA. The CDR3 extends over 15 amino acids. Germline trimming cut 5 bases from V and 2 bases from J; bases unmatched to any gene: 8. The DNA of the CDR3 is TGTGCCAGCAGCCTCGCCGGGACAGGTCCCTACGAGCAGTACGTC. It codes for CASSLAGTGPYEQYV.